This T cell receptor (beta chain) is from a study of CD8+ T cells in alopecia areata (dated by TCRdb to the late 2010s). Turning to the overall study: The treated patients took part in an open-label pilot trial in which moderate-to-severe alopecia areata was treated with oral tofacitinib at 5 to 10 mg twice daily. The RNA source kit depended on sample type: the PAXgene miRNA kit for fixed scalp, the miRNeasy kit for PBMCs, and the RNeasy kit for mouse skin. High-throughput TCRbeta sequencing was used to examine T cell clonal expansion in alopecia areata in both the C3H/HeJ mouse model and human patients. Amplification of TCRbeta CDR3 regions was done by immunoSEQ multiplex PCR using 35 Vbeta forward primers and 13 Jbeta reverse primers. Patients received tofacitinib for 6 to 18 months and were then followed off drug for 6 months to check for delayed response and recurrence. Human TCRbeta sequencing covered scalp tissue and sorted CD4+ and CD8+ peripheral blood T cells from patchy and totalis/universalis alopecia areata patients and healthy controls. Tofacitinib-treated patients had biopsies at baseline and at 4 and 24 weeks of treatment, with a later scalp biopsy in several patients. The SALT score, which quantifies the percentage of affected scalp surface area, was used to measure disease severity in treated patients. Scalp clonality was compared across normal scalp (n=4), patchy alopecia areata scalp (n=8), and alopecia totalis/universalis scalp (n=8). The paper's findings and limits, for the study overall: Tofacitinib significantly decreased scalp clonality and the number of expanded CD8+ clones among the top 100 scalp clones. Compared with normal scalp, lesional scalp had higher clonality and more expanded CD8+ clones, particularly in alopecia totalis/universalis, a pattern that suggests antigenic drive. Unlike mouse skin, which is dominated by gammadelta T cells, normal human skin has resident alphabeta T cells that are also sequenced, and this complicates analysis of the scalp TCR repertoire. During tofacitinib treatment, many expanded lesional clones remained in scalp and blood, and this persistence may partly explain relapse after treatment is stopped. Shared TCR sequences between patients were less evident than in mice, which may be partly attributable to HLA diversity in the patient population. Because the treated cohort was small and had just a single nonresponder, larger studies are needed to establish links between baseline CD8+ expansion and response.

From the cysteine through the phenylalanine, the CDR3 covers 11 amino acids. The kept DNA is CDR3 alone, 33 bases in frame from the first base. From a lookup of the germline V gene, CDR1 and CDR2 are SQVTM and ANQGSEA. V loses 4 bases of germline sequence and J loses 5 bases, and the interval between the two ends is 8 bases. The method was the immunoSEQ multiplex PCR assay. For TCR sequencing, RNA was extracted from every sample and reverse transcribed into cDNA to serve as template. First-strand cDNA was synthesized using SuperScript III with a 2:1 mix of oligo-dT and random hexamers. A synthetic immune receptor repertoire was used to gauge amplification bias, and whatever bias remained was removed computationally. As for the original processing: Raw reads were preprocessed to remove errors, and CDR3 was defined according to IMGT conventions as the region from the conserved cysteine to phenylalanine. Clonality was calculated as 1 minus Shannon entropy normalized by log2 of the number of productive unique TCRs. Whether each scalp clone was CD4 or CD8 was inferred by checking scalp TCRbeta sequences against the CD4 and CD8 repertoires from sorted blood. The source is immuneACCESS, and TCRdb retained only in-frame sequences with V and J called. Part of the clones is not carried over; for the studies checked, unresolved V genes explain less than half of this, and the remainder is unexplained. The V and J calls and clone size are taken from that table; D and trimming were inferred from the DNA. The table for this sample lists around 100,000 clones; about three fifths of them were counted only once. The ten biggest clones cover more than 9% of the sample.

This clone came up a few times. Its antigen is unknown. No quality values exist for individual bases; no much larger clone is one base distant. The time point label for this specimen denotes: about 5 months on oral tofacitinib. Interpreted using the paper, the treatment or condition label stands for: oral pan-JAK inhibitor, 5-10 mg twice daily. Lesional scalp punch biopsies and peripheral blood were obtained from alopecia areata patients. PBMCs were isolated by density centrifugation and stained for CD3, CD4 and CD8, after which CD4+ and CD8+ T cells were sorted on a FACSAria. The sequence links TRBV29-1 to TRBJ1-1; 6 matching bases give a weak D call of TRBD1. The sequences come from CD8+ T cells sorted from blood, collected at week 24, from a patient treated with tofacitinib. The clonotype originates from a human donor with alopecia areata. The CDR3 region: CSVGGPTEAFF. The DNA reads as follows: TGCAGCGTTGGGGGGCCTACTGAAGCTTTCTTT.